This T cell receptor beta chain was sequenced for a study of blood T cell repertoires in COVID-19. Across the study: PBMCs, B-cell-depleted T cells, or T cells provided the cDNA or gDNA that made up the material.

Profiled with immunoSEQ multiplex PCR; TCRdb holds only in-frame clones, not every one. Here the sample spans some 86,000 clones, 91% being singletons. The CDR3 covers 14 residues. Germline V gene lookup returns CDR1 SGHAT and CDR2 FQDESV (reference sequence). V was pared by 0 bases and J by 1 base, with 7 bases between. This chain connects TRBV11-1 to TRBJ2-7; unclear D gene. The sequencing input was peripheral blood. This TCR came from a human donor with active COVID-19. The donor label of this sample is uncertain. CDR3 DNA sequence: TGTGCCAGCAGCTTAGCTAGAAGTTCCTACGAGCAGTACTTC. It is translated as CASSLARSSYEQYF.